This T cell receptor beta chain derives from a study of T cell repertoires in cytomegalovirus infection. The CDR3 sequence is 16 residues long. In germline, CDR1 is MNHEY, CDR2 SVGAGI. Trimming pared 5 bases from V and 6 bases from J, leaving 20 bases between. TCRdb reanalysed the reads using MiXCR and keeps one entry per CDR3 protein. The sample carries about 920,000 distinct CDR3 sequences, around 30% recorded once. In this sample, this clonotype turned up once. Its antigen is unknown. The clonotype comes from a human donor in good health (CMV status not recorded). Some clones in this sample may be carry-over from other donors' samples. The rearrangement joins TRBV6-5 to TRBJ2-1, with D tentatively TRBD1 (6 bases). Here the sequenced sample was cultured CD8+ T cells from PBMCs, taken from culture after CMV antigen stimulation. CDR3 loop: CASSRLLDRNPNEQFF. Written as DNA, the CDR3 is TGTGCCAGCAGTCGACTCCTCGACAGGAACCCCAATGAGCAGTTCTTC.